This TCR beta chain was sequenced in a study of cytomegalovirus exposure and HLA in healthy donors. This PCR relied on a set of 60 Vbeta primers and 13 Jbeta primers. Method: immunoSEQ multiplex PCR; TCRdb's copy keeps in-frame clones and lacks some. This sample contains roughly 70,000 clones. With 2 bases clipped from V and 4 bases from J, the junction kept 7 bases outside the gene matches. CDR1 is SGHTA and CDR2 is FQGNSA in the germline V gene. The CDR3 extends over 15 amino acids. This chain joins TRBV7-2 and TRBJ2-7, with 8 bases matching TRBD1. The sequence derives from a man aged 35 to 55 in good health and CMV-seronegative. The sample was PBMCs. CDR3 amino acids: CASSLQGAIGYEQYF. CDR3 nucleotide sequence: TGTGCCAGCAGCTTACAGGGGGCAATCGGATACGAGCAGTACTTC.